These 27 T cell receptor beta chains came from one sample sequenced in a study of Ad26.COV2.S vaccination and SARS-CoV-2 variants. Libraries were prepared by immunoSEQ multiplex PCR; TCRdb keeps only in-frame clonotypes and omits some of them. Of 400,000 to 450,000 clones listed, 80% to 95% were seen once; the top ten hold more than 10%. Treatment denoted: over 15 received Ad26.COV2.S at low or high dose, single or two shots; 5 received placebo; per-sample allocation not given. Day 63 following the first vaccine or placebo injection was when the samples were taken. The sequencing here drew on peripheral blood, taken in a trial of Ad26.COV2.S vaccine versus placebo. The receptors here all came from a person aged 18 to 65 who received the Ad26.COV2.S COVID-19 vaccine or a placebo.

The chain carries TRBV7-2 and TRBJ2-1; TRBD2 aligns across 9 bases. V lost 1 base and J lost 7; bases outside the gene matches: 8. The CDR3 has 16 amino acids. Germline V gives CDR1 SGHTA, CDR2 FQGNSA. The CDR3 region is CASSLGVAGGRNEQFF. The CDR3 region has the DNA TGTGCCAGCAGCTTAGGGGTGGCGGGAGGGCGTAATGAGCAGTTCTTC.

For the CDR3, the DNA is TGTGCCAGCAGTTGGGGTCCCTACGGTGGCTACACCTTC. It is translated as CASSWGPYGGYTF. The V and J genes are TRBV6-5 and TRBJ1-2; D is uncertain. V lost 4 bases and J 7 bases, leaving 13 bases between the germline ends. CDR1 is MNHEY, CDR2 SVGAGI, per germline. CDR3 length: 13 amino acids.

This clone was detected once. This chain uses TRBV29-1 with TRBJ2-7, with D unclear. Trimming removed 8 bases at V and 1 base at J, with 15 bases between. The CDR3 loop spans 13 amino acids. Germline lookup yields CDR1 SQVTM and CDR2 ANQGSEA. CDR3 nucleotide sequence: TGCAGCTTTCAATACGGCGGTTCCTACGAGCAGTACTTC. This sequence encodes CSFQYGGSYEQYF.

The rearrangement uses TRBV6-5 and TRBJ2-5; no definite D call. V lost 0 bases and J lost 4, with 9 bases in between. Germline V gene sequence: CDR1 MNHEY, CDR2 SVGAGI. CDR3 length: 14 residues. The CDR3 region is CASSYSRFSETQYF. CDR3 bases: TGTGCCAGCAGTTACTCCCGTTTTTCAGAGACCCAGTACTTC.

The chain couples TRBV6-5 to TRBJ2-7, with 7 bases lining up with TRBD1. The CDR3 extends over 14 amino acids. V gave up 6 bases and J gave up 7 bases; unmatched junction bases: 12. Germline loops: CDR1 MNHEY, CDR2 SVGAGI. This CDR3 reads CASRYQTGVGEQYF. CDR3 sequence (DNA): TGTGCCAGCAGGTACCAAACAGGGGTGGGTGAGCAGTACTTC.

V usage is TRBV5-6 and J usage is TRBJ1-5; D gene unclear. Germline CDR1 reads SGHDT; CDR2 reads YYEEEE. Trimming shortened V by 2 bases and J by 7 bases, and 13 bases separated the two germline ends. The CDR3 has 14 residues. CDR3 sequence: CASSFEGNRQPQHF. In DNA form, the CDR3 reads TGTGCCAGCAGCTTTGAAGGGAATCGGCAGCCCCAGCATTTT.

This chain links TRBV11-3 with TRBJ2-7; 9 bases agree with TRBD1. The CDR3 runs 13 residues. V lost 4 bases, J lost 7 bases, and 5 bases stayed unmatched. Germline lookup yields CDR1 SGHNT and CDR2 YENEEA. The CDR3 loop is CASSSRTGVEQYF. The CDR3 bases are TGTGCCAGCAGCTCCAGGACAGGGGTTGAGCAGTACTTC.

The chain has TRBV4-3 and TRBJ2-2; 7 bases agree with TRBD1. V lost 5 bases, J lost 0 bases, and 3 bases stayed unmatched. The length of the CDR3 is 15 residues. Germline CDR1 reads LGHNA; CDR2 reads YSLEER. DNA for the CDR3: TGCGCCAGCAGCGACGGGACAGCGAACACCGGGGAGCTGTTTTTT. Its translation: CASSDGTANTGELFF.

The chain couples TRBV11-2 to TRBJ1-3; TRBD1 might be the D (5 bases). V lost 3 bases to trimming and J lost 2 bases, with 8 bases between them. The CDR3 totals 14 residues. Germline V CDR1 and CDR2: SGHAT, FQNNGV. In nucleotides, the CDR3 is TGTGCCAGCAGCTTTCGGGGGGCTGGAAACACCATATATTTT. Its protein product is CASSFRGAGNTIYF.

Comment on this clone: Other DNA sequences in this sample translate to the same CDR3. V and J are TRBV5-1 and TRBJ1-4; 7 nucleotides match TRBD1. The J segment lost 2 bases and the V segment lost 3 bases, leaving 1 base of the junction unmatched. This CDR3 has 14 residues. CDR1 and CDR2 (germline): SGHRS, YFSETQ. The CDR3 coding sequence is TGCGCCAGCAGCTCGGGACAGACTAATGAAAAACTGTTTTTT. Its translation: CASSSGQTNEKLFF.

The chain combines TRBV28 with TRBJ2-7, with TRBD2 matching over 16 bases. The V and J ends lost 2 bases and 1 base, in that order; junction bases with no gene match: 11. Germline-derived CDR1 and CDR2 are MDHEN and SYDVKM. This CDR3 spans 20 amino acids. CDR3 sequence: CASSLIGTSGRAVRSYEQYF. The CDR3, as DNA: TGTGCCAGCAGTTTAATAGGGACTAGCGGGAGGGCCGTTCGGTCCTACGAGCAGTACTTC.

This chain connects TRBV4-3 to TRBJ1-2, with D hard to call. Between the trimmed V and J ends, which lost 3 bases and 4 bases, there was a span of 18 bases. This CDR3 has 16 amino acids. Germline V gene sequence: CDR1 LGHNA, CDR2 YSLEER. The CDR3 loop is CASSQGVAGPLYGYTF. CDR3 in DNA: TGCGCCAGCAGCCAGGGTGTGGCAGGCCCACTCTATGGCTACACCTTC.

The chain has TRBV10-2 and TRBJ2-3; 13 bases fit TRBD2. Germline CDR1 is WSHSY and CDR2 is SAAADI. This CDR3 spans 16 amino acids. V gave up 6 bases and J gave up 8 bases; unmatched junction bases: 11. The CDR3 loop is CASSPLGLAGRGTQYF. The CDR3 DNA reads TGCGCCAGCAGCCCCCTGGGACTAGCGGGGCGTGGTACGCAGTATTTT.

This chain connects TRBV7-2 to TRBJ2-1; a possible D gene is TRBD2 (5 bases). CDR3 length: 16 amino acids. Germline CDR1 SGHTA, CDR2 FQGNSA. The germline V and J ends were trimmed by 4 bases and 4 bases, with 17 bases remaining between them. This CDR3 reads CASSSNLAWGYNEQFF. The DNA of the CDR3 is TGTGCCAGCAGCTCTAATCTAGCTTGGGGTTACAATGAGCAGTTCTTC.

The chain couples TRBV20-1 to TRBJ2-7; the D gene is possibly TRBD2 (5 bases). The V gene lost 3 bases and the J gene lost 3 bases, with 6 bases spanning the gap. Germline V lookup: CDR1 DFQATT, CDR2 SNEGSKA (reference sequence). The CDR3 length is 11 residues. CDR3 sequence reads: CSASGNYEQYF. CDR3 coding DNA: TGCAGTGCTAGCGGGAACTACGAGCAGTACTTC.

The chain has TRBV16 and TRBJ2-1, with D tentatively TRBD2 (6 bases). The V gene's germline CDR1 is KGHSY and CDR2 FQNENV. This CDR3 has 14 amino acids. V was shortened by 2 bases and J by 4 bases, with 9 bases between the two germline ends. CDR3 in DNA: TGTGCCAGCAGCCAAGGAGGAGGGTACAATGAGCAGTTCTTC. Its protein is CASSQGGGYNEQFF. Supplemented by reference TRBV16 and TRBJ2-1, the full variable domain reads GEEVAQTPKHLVRGEGQKAKLYCAPIKGHSYVFWYQQVLKNEFKFLISFQNENVFDETGMPKERFSAKCLPNSPCSLEIQATKLEDSAVYFCASSQGGGYNEQFFGPGTRLTVL.

The chain has TRBV27 and TRBJ2-3; no firm D call. The CDR3 totals 15 residues. The germline V gene encodes CDR1 MNHEY and CDR2 SMNVEV (reference sequence). With 3 bases removed from V and 0 bases from J, the gap between germline ends came to 10 bases. Here the CDR3 DNA reads TGTGCCAGCAGTTTCGTAACCGCTAGCACAGATACGCAGTATTTT. It specifies CASSFVTASTDTQYF.

CDR3 sequence reads: CASSPPTGGAGETQYF. DNA for the CDR3: TGTGCCAGCAGCCCTCCGACAGGGGGCGCGGGAGAGACCCAGTACTTC. The chain is built from TRBV7-9 and TRBJ2-5; 10 bases line up with TRBD1. The J segment lost 4 bases and the V segment lost 5 bases, leaving 10 bases of the junction unmatched. The CDR3 spans 16 residues. The germline CDR1 and CDR2 sequences are SEHNR and FQNEAQ (reference sequence).

The count of this clone is one. This rearrangement joins TRBV2 to TRBJ2-5; D unresolved. The germline gives CDR1 SNHLY, CDR2 FYNNEI. The CDR3 sequence is 13 residues long. V gave up 7 bases and J gave up 0 bases, with 9 bases separating them. The CDR3 DNA reads TGTGCCAGCACGAGGACGAACCAAGAGACCCAGTACTTC. Encoded protein: CASTRTNQETQYF.

This chain links TRBV7-9 with TRBJ2-7; D is uncertain. CDR1 is SEHNR and CDR2 is FQNEAQ in the germline V gene (reference sequence). The CDR3 totals 15 residues. Trimming stripped 2 bases from V and 3 bases from J, with 14 bases between. The CDR3 loop reads CASSLQDTWDYEQYF. CDR3 coding DNA: TGTGCCAGCAGCTTACAAGATACGTGGGACTACGAGCAGTACTTC.

This chain uses TRBV2 with TRBJ2-7; 7 positions match TRBD1. V lost 5 bases to trimming and J lost 6 bases; unmatched junction nucleotides: 7. Germline loops: CDR1 SNHLY, CDR2 FYNNEI. This CDR3 is 13 amino acids long. The CDR3: CASSPLTGREQYF. The DNA for the CDR3 is TGTGCCAGCAGTCCTTTGACAGGGCGCGAGCAGTACTTC.

The chain combines TRBV9 with TRBJ1-1, with D unclear. V gave up 0 bases and J gave up 2 bases, with 8 bases separating them. The CDR3 has 14 amino acids. From germline, CDR1 is SGDLS and CDR2 YYNGEE. The DNA for the CDR3 is TGTGCCAGCAGCGTAGTTCAGGCTAACACTGAAGCTTTCTTT. Protein: CASSVVQANTEAFF.

The chain has TRBV7-2 and TRBJ2-7; 7 bases map to TRBD2. The CDR3 is made up of 16 amino acids. Germline assignment: CDR1 SGHTA and CDR2 FQGNSA. V was clipped by 4 bases and J by 2 bases; unmatched bases: 11. CDR3 nucleotides: TGTGCCAGCAGCTGGGTTCTTCTAGCGGTCCCCTACGAGCAGTACTTC. Translation: CASSWVLLAVPYEQYF.

The rearrangement uses TRBV18 and TRBJ1-4; D call uncertain. This CDR3 spans 12 amino acids. Trimming left V 10 bases short and J 7 bases short, with 13 bases between. Germline CDR1 and CDR2: KGHSH and LQKENI. The CDR3 loop reads CATPGTREKLFF. CDR3 nucleotide sequence: TGTGCCACCCCTGGCACTCGTGAAAAACTGTTTTTT. Full variable domain (missing parts from reference TRBV18 and TRBJ1-4): NAGVMQNPRHLVRRRGQEARLRCSPMKGHSHVYWYRQLPEEGLKFMVYLQKENIIDESGMPKERFSAEFPKEGPSILRIQQVVRGDSAAYFCATPGTREKLFFGSGTQLSVL.

V usage is TRBV19 and J usage is TRBJ1-1; TRBD1 is a possible D gene (6 bases). The V gene's germline CDR1 is LNHDA and CDR2 SQIVND (reference sequence). The CDR3 length is 14 residues. Trimming removed 6 bases from V and 4 bases from J, with 15 bases in between. CDR3 DNA sequence: TGTGCCAGTAGCAACAGGGAAATCAGCACTGAAGCTTTCTTT. Translation gives CASSNREISTEAFF.

This rearrangement joins TRBV7-9 to TRBJ1-1; D unclear. Germline-derived CDR1 and CDR2 are SEHNR and FQNEAQ (reference sequence). The CDR3 runs to 13 residues. Trimming removed 3 bases from V and 2 bases from J, with 7 bases in between. CDR3 loop: CASSFRPNTEAFF. The CDR3 DNA reads as TGTGCCAGCAGCTTCCGCCCCAACACTGAAGCTTTCTTT.

The V call is TRBV2, the J call TRBJ1-6; TRBD1 aligns across 7 bases. CDR3 length: 15 amino acids. The ends lost 6 bases at V and 2 bases at J; junction bases unmatched: 4. Germline V gene sequence: CDR1 SNHLY, CDR2 FYNNEI. The CDR3 loop is CASRAGTAYNSPLHF. Written as DNA, the CDR3 is TGTGCCAGCAGAGCCGGGACAGCCTATAATTCACCCCTCCACTTT.